The following is a TCR beta chain sequence with its context. Antigen unknown. Sampling of bone marrow took place during active disease in every patient. CDR1 is ENHRY, CDR2 SYGVKD, per germline. This CDR3 contains 16 residues. Trimming took 4 bases from V and 9 from J; bases not matched to a gene: 9. The data originate from a study of read filtering for tumor transcriptome and immune sequencing. Notes on the study in general: Correlation between methods rose after single-read clonotypes were removed.

From 300 to 450 ng of RNA, a library with molecular barcoded alpha/delta and beta/gamma adaptors was made. TCRdb used MiXCR to reprocess the reads, holding one entry per CDR3 protein. The sample has about 600 distinct CDR3 sequences, approximately 82% seen once. Sequencing was done on a sample of a population of CD138-negative cells sorted from bone marrow. This TCR was recovered from a donor over 35 with multiple myeloma. This table probably holds off-target reads from a library built for another chain. The genes are TRBV10-3 and TRBJ2-1, with 13 bases that match TRBD2. CDR3 in amino acids: CAISGAGTSGVPEQFF. CDR3 sequence (DNA): TGTGCCATCAGTGGCGCCGGGACTAGCGGGGTTCCTGAGCAGTTCTTC.